Presented here are 14 T cell receptor beta chains from one specimen sequenced in a study of shared clonotypes between healthy human individuals. Generated by immunoSEQ multiplex PCR, the TCRdb table keeps only in-frame clones and is missing some. The table includes about 820,000 clones, roughly 92% detected once. CD45RO-negative, CCR7-selected cells formed the naive CD8 fraction, which excluded terminally differentiated effector memory CD45RA+ cells. Input material: naive CD8+ T cells sorted from blood. The receptors stem from a young man in good health.

As DNA, the CDR3 is TGCAGCGTTGTTTGGAAGAGCTCCTACAATGAGCAGTTCTTC. As protein: CSVVWKSSYNEQFF. The V gene is TRBV29-1, the J gene TRBJ2-1; D gene unclear. CDR3 length: 14 amino acids. The V gene lost 4 bases and the J gene lost 0 bases, with 10 bases spanning the gap. In germline, CDR1 is SQVTM, CDR2 ANQGSEA.

In this sample, this clone turned up a few times. The V call is TRBV7-9, the J call TRBJ1-2; D gene uncertain. The CDR3 contains 14 residues. Germline V gene sequence: CDR1 SEHNR, CDR2 FQNEAQ (reference sequence). The V end lost 1 base, the J end lost 4 bases, and 10 bases lay between the germline ends. The CDR3 bases are TGTGCCAGCAGCTTAGAAAACGACCCCTATGGCTACACCTTC. The encoded protein is CASSLENDPYGYTF. The whole variable domain, filled in from reference TRBV7-9 and TRBJ1-2, reads DTGVSQNPRHKITKRGQNVTFRCDPISEHNRLYWYRQTLGQGPEFLTYFQNEAQLEKSRLLSDRFSAERPKGSFSTLEIQRTEQGDSAMYLCASSLENDPYGYTFGSGTRLTVV.

In its sample, this clone was seen once. This sequence joins TRBV7-9 and TRBJ2-7; D tentatively fits TRBD1 or TRBD2 (5 bases each). The CDR3 runs to 14 residues. V lost 5 bases and J 2 bases, leaving 13 bases between the germline ends. Germline V gene data show CDR1 as SEHNR and CDR2 as FQNEAQ (reference sequence). The CDR3 bases are TGTGCCAGCAGCACGGGGACGGCGGCCTACGAGCAGTACTTC. Residues: CASSTGTAAYEQYF.

The CDR3 loop is CASSSGTSNTIYF. The CDR3 nucleotides are TGTGCCAGCAGCTCCGGGACATCCAACACCATATATTTT. The chain employs TRBV13 and TRBJ1-3; a possible D gene is TRBD1 (6 bases). The CDR3 is made up of 13 amino acids. Germline V gives CDR1 PRHDT, CDR2 FYEKMQ (reference sequence). Trimming pared 4 bases from V and 7 bases from J, leaving 11 bases between.

The chain has TRBV2 and TRBJ2-1; 13 bases align to TRBD2. With 8 bases clipped from V and 8 bases from J, the junction kept 9 bases outside the gene matches. This CDR3 comprises 15 residues. Germline V lookup: CDR1 SNHLY, CDR2 FYNNEI. CDR3 in DNA: TGTGCCAGCCCTCCGGGACTAGCGGGAAGAGATGAGCAGTTCTTC. This codes for CASPPGLAGRDEQFF. Combining the CDR3 with reference TRBV2 and TRBJ2-1 gives the whole variable domain EPEVTQTPSHQVTQMGQEVILRCVPISNHLYFYWYRQILGQKVEFLVSFYNNEISEKSEIFDDQFSVERPDGSNFTLKIRSTKLEDSAMYFCASPPGLAGRDEQFFGPGTRLTVL.

This chain links TRBV7-6 with TRBJ2-1, with D possibly being TRBD2 (6 bases). Germline loops: CDR1 SGHVS, CDR2 FNYEAQ. The CDR3 runs 17 residues. V gave up 2 bases and J gave up 6 bases, with 20 bases separating them. The chain's CDR3 is CASSLRSSGASSNEQFF. In DNA, the CDR3 is TGTGCCAGCAGCTTACGTTCTTCGGGAGCTAGTTCCAATGAGCAGTTCTTC.

The rearrangement uses TRBV2 and TRBJ2-2; D possibly corresponds to TRBD2 (6 bases). This CDR3 is 13 amino acids long. Trimming took off 6 bases at V and 2 bases at J, with 7 bases between the two ends. Per germline, CDR1 SNHLY and CDR2 FYNNEI. In DNA, the CDR3 is TGTGCCAGCAGGGGACTTAACACCGGGGAGCTGTTTTTT. This sequence encodes CASRGLNTGELFF.

V is TRBV4-3 and J is TRBJ2-2; the D gene is possibly TRBD2 (5 bases). Germline CDR1 reads LGHNA; CDR2 reads YSLEER. The V gene lost 4 bases and the J gene lost 2 bases, with 11 bases spanning the gap. There are 15 residues in the CDR3. This CDR3 is CASSLTRGNTGELFF. CDR3 nucleotide sequence: TGCGCCAGCAGCCTGACACGGGGAAACACCGGGGAGCTGTTTTTT.

The table lists this clone with a count of one. The V call is TRBV7-9, the J call TRBJ2-1, with D unresolved. V dropped 8 bases and J dropped 8 bases, with 16 bases sitting between them. The germline gives CDR1 SEHNR, CDR2 FQNEAQ (reference sequence). The length of the CDR3 is 13 residues. The CDR3, as DNA: TGTGCCAGCCGGCCTCCTGACGCGGATGAGCAGTTCTTC. This encodes CASRPPDADEQFF.

The chain recombines TRBV11-2 with TRBJ2-3; D remains unclear. Per the germline V gene, CDR1 is SGHAT and CDR2 is FQNNGV. The V end was cut by 1 base, the J end by 9 bases, with 11 bases between. CDR3 length: 13 residues. CDR3 sequence (DNA): TGTGCCAGCAGCTTAGGGGGTACGTGGACGCAGTATTTT. This encodes CASSLGGTWTQYF.

The chain combines TRBV29-1 with TRBJ2-7; 7 bases match TRBD2. The ends lost 4 bases at V and 2 bases at J; junction bases unmatched: 5. The CDR3 is 13 amino acids. Germline loops: CDR1 SQVTM, CDR2 ANQGSEA. The CDR3 region has the DNA TGCAGCGTTGGTCTAGCGGCGGCCTACGAGCAGTACTTC. Its translation is CSVGLAAAYEQYF.

This chain uses TRBV27 with TRBJ1-4; D is uncertain. Germline CDR1 reads MNHEY; CDR2 reads SMNVEV (reference sequence). This CDR3 is built from 16 residues. The V gene lost 6 bases and the J gene lost 3 bases, with 17 bases spanning the gap. The DNA for the CDR3 is TGTGCCAGCAGCCCCACATCACAGAGCCCTAATGAAAAACTGTTTTTT. This translates into CASSPTSQSPNEKLFF.

The chain uses TRBV4-3 and TRBJ1-5; D gene unclear. Germline CDR1 is LGHNA and CDR2 is YSLEER. V was clipped by 4 bases and J by 6 bases, with 16 bases between them. CDR3 length equals 15 residues. As DNA, the CDR3 is TGCGCCAGCAGCCTAAGCGAGGGTTCGCGTCAGCCCCAGCATTTT. As protein: CASSLSEGSRQPQHF.

The V gene is TRBV11-2, the J gene TRBJ2-7; 10 bases map to TRBD2. The germline V gene has CDR1 SGHAT and CDR2 FQNNGV. The CDR3 is 16 residues long. The trim removed 5 bases at V and 1 base at J, leaving 8 bases unmatched. The CDR3 bases are TGTGCCAGCAGCAGCAAATTAGCGGGAGGTTCCTACGAGCAGTACTTC. Residues: CASSSKLAGGSYEQYF.